Shown below are 30 T cell receptor beta chains from a single sample sequenced in a study of T cells in Graves' hyperthyroidism and ophthalmopathy. Researchers amplified the TCR beta CDR3 regions from RNA transcripts. The primer set for the first-round RT-PCR of the TCR CDR3 was HTBI. MiXCR, run by TCRdb on the multiplex PCR reads, gives a single entry per CDR3 protein. The table includes 500,000 or so distinct CDR3 sequences, about a sixth detected once. Sequenced sample: blood. The receptors come from a woman aged 18-30 years with Graves' ophthalmopathy.

This clonotype was seen ten or more times. The chain couples TRBV7-6 to TRBJ2-7, with TRBD2 identical over 8 bases. Per germline, CDR1 SGHVS and CDR2 FNYEAQ. CDR3 length equals 12 residues. The V segment lost 8 bases and the J segment 7 bases; nucleotides outside the gene matches: 7. The DNA for the CDR3 is TGTGCCAGCCGGGAGGGGACGGGGGAGCAGTACTTC. The encoded protein is CASREGTGEQYF.

Many counts were recorded for this clonotype. The chain recombines TRBV6-1 with TRBJ2-2; weak D call: TRBD2 (5 bases). In germline, CDR1 is MNHNS, CDR2 SASEGT. Trimming left V 5 bases short and J 4 bases short, with 20 bases between. The CDR3 is made up of 17 amino acids. This CDR3 is CASSPTLRGLPTGELFF. DNA of the CDR3: TGTGCCAGCAGTCCCACTTTAAGAGGGCTACCCACCGGGGAGCTGTTTTTT.

Many counts were recorded for this clonotype. The chain uses TRBV28 and TRBJ2-3; tentatively, D is TRBD2 (6 bases). Germline V gene data show CDR1 as MDHEN and CDR2 as SYDVKM. This CDR3 has 20 residues. V lost 1 base and J 1 base, leaving 24 bases between the germline ends. This chain's CDR3 is CASSLFARGTPRGGTDTQYF. DNA of the CDR3: TGTGCCAGCAGTTTATTCGCCCGCGGGACCCCCCGTGGGGGCACAGATACGCAGTATTTT.

This clonotype showed up just a few times. The chain carries TRBV28 and TRBJ1-2, with no clear D. Deletions cut 3 bases from V and 0 bases from J, with 11 bases between. This CDR3 region has 15 residues. CDR1 and CDR2 (germline): MDHEN, SYDVKM. CDR3 region: CASSFKLGANYGYTF. In DNA, the CDR3 is TGTGCCAGCAGTTTTAAACTGGGAGCTAACTATGGCTACACCTTC.

This clonotype was seen many times. This rearrangement joins TRBV28 to TRBJ2-7, with no clear D. Germline-derived CDR1 and CDR2 are MDHEN and SYDVKM. With 5 bases removed from V and 4 bases from J, the gap between germline ends came to 9 bases. The CDR3 covers 12 residues. DNA for the CDR3: TGTGCCAGCAGTCCCGGTGAATACGAGCAGTACTTC. This encodes CASSPGEYEQYF.

This chain uses TRBV6-1 with TRBJ2-1, with D unresolved. Trimming cost V 5 bases and J 7 bases, with 12 bases left between them. The CDR3 has 13 amino acids. The germline V gene has CDR1 MNHNS and CDR2 SASEGT. CDR3 in amino acids: CASSPLDANEQFF. The CDR3 coding sequence is TGTGCCAGCAGTCCACTTGATGCAAATGAGCAGTTCTTC.

This clonotype was counted many times. The J gene is TRBJ2-5, the V gene TRBV27, with D perhaps matching TRBD1 (6 bases). V lost 5 bases to trimming and J lost 6 bases, with 16 bases between them. This CDR3 has 14 residues. In germline, CDR1 is MNHEY, CDR2 SMNVEV (reference sequence). CDR3 region: CASSPPGQTQTQYF. Written as DNA, the CDR3 is TGTGCCAGCAGTCCTCCGGGACAAACGCAGACCCAGTACTTC.

This clonotype came up a few times. The V call is TRBV6-1, the J call TRBJ2-7; 7 positions match TRBD2. The germline CDR1 and CDR2 sequences are MNHNS and SASEGT. V was clipped by 6 bases and J by 7 bases; unmatched bases: 15. The CDR3 is 15 residues long. DNA for the CDR3: TGTGCCAGCAGGGGGGAAGCGGGGTCTACGAGGGAGCAGTACTTC. Its translation: CASRGEAGSTREQYF.

This clonotype came up many times. The chain joins TRBV7-9 to TRBJ2-3, with a weak D call TRBD2 (6 bases). Germline CDR1 and CDR2: SEHNR and FQNEAQ (reference sequence). This CDR3 contains 15 residues. Trimming took off 6 bases at V and 1 base at J, with 14 bases between the two ends. As DNA, the CDR3 is TGTGCCAGCAGTTCCGCCAGGGAGGGCACAGATACGCAGTATTTT. Translated: CASSSAREGTDTQYF.

A word on this clonotype: Mismatch with germline at one junction end may stem from a read error. V usage is TRBV28 and J usage is TRBJ1-1, with D possibly being TRBD1 (5 bases). Germline CDR1 and CDR2: MDHEN and SYDVKM. This CDR3 has 17 amino acids. The CDR3: CTSSLGIKIPGRSEAFF. CDR3 DNA sequence: TGTACCAGCAGTTTGGGCATAAAGATCCCGGGACGGTCTGAAGCTTTCTTT. Full variable domain (outside the CDR3, taken from reference TRBV28 and TRBJ1-1): DVKVTQSSRYLVKRTGEKVFLECVQDMDHENMFWYRQDPGLGLRLIYFSYDVKMKEKGDIPEGYSVSREKKERFSLILESASTNQTSMYLCTSSLGIKIPGRSEAFFGQGTRLTVV.

This clonotype appeared a few times. J is TRBJ2-2 and V is TRBV6-1; either TRBD1 or TRBD2 may supply D (6 bases each). The CDR3 length is 15 residues. The germline gives CDR1 MNHNS, CDR2 SASEGT. V was pared by 3 bases and J by 4 bases, with 12 bases between. The CDR3 bases are TGTGCCAGCAGTGATCGGGGGCCCTCCACCGGGGAGCTGTTTTTT. This gives the protein CASSDRGPSTGELFF.

This clonotype has at least ten counts. The V and J genes are TRBV30 and TRBJ1-1; D is uncertain. The CDR3 is 13 residues long. The germline V and J ends were trimmed by 2 bases and 1 base, with 8 bases remaining between them. From germline, CDR1 is GTSNPN and CDR2 SVGIG (reference sequence). The CDR3 sequence is CAWSYGGNTEAFF. The CDR3 DNA follows: TGTGCCTGGAGTTACGGAGGGAACACTGAAGCTTTCTTT.

This clonotype was found a few times. The rearrangement joins TRBV29-1 to TRBJ2-3, with no clear D. The CDR3 covers 13 residues. Trimming stripped 4 bases from V and 0 bases from J, with 8 bases between. The V gene's germline CDR1 is SQVTM and CDR2 ANQGSEA. CDR3 region: CSVVKTSTDTQYF. Here the CDR3 DNA reads TGCAGCGTTGTGAAGACGAGCACAGATACGCAGTATTTT.

This clonotype has a handful of counts. The rearrangement links TRBV2 to TRBJ2-7, with 10 bases lining up with TRBD2. V gave up 3 bases and J gave up 3 bases; unmatched junction bases: 8. The germline CDR1 and CDR2 sequences are SNHLY and FYNNEI. The CDR3 has 16 residues. The chain's CDR3 is CASSDSGRTTLYEQYF. The DNA for the CDR3 is TGTGCCAGCAGTGATAGCGGGAGGACCACCCTCTACGAGCAGTACTTC.

This clonotype was picked up many times. V gene TRBV10-3 combines with J gene TRBJ2-3; 7 nucleotides agree with TRBD1. Trimming cost V 5 bases and J 0 bases; bases outside gene matches: 17. Germline V CDR1 and CDR2: ENHRY, SYGVKD. There are 19 residues in the CDR3. CDR3 region: CAISTPWVSRDSSTDTQYF. The CDR3 DNA reads as TGTGCCATCAGTACCCCTTGGGTTTCCCGGGACAGCAGCACAGATACGCAGTATTTT.

This clonotype was recorded at least ten times. The chain employs TRBV6-1 and TRBJ2-3; 7 bases are a match to TRBD2. Unmatched junction bases numbered 3, after V lost 3 bases and J lost 0 bases. The CDR3 has 15 residues. Germline V lookup: CDR1 MNHNS, CDR2 SASEGT. The CDR3 sequence: CASSEYSGSTDTQYF. Here the CDR3 DNA reads TGTGCCAGCAGTGAGTATAGCGGGAGCACAGATACGCAGTATTTT.

This clonotype was seen at least ten times. The genes are TRBV5-1 and TRBJ2-2; 13 bases are a match to TRBD2. The germline V gene encodes CDR1 SGHRS and CDR2 YFSETQ. The CDR3 is made up of 16 amino acids. J gave up 6 bases and V 4 bases, and 6 bases lay outside the gene matches. The chain's CDR3 is CASSPGLAGVAGELFF. The DNA of the CDR3 is TGCGCCAGCAGCCCCGGACTAGCGGGAGTGGCCGGGGAGCTGTTTTTT.

This rearrangement joins TRBV5-4 to TRBJ1-1, with D maybe TRBD1 (6 bases). Trimming removed 5 bases from V and 3 bases from J, with 11 bases in between. The length of the CDR3 is 13 residues. CDR1 and CDR2 (germline): SGHNT, YYREEE (reference sequence). CDR3 nucleotides: TGTGCCAGCAGGCCAGGGGACTACACTGAAGCTTTCTTT. Translated, it gives CASRPGDYTEAFF.

This clonotype was found many times. The rearrangement links TRBV20-1 to TRBJ1-1; D might be TRBD1 (6 bases). CDR1 and CDR2 from the germline V gene are DFQATT and SNEGSKA (reference sequence). There are 12 residues in the CDR3. V lost 3 bases, J lost 4 bases, and 9 bases lay in between. CDR3 in DNA: TGCAGTGCTAGGAAAGGGGGCACTGAAGCTTTCTTT. It yields the protein CSARKGGTEAFF.

The rearrangement joins TRBV18 to TRBJ2-5; D possibly corresponds to TRBD1 (6 bases). V lost 4 bases and J 5 bases, leaving 17 bases between the germline ends. Germline V gene lookup returns CDR1 KGHSH and CDR2 LQKENI. The CDR3 is made up of 15 amino acids. CDR3 region: CASSRRDTSPETQYF. Here the CDR3 DNA reads TGTGCCAGCTCACGCCGGGACACCTCGCCGGAGACCCAGTACTTC.

With regard to this clonotype: This may come from a read error, since a much larger clone is one base off. As the CDR3 is not closed by the conserved phenylalanine or tryptophan, this likely results from a read error. This chain joins TRBV6-2 or TRBV6-3 and TRBJ1-2; maybe TRBD1 (5 bases). Trimming removed 5 bases at V and 7 bases at J, with 17 bases between. Germline CDR1 and CDR2: MNHEY and SVGEGT. The CDR3 spans 14 residues. The CDR3 DNA reads as TGTGCCAGCAGTGACAGAGGATGGGGCGGTGGCTACACCCTC. It encodes CASSDRGWGGGYTL.

This sequence joins TRBV4-2 and TRBJ2-1; TRBD2 matches at 8 bases. This CDR3 spans 16 amino acids. J gave up 5 bases and V 1 base, and 7 bases lay outside the gene matches. CDR1 and CDR2 from the germline V gene are LGHNA and YNFKEQ. The CDR3 coding sequence is TGTGCCAGCAGCCAAGGCCCAGCGGGAGCGGACAATGAGCAGTTCTTC. Its protein product is CASSQGPAGADNEQFF.

This clonotype was recorded many times. The V and J genes are TRBV20-1 and TRBJ2-7, with 7 bases identical to TRBD1. J lost 1 base, V lost 8 bases, and 8 bases had no gene match. Germline V gene data show CDR1 as DFQATT and CDR2 as SNEGSKA (reference sequence). The CDR3 length is 13 residues. The CDR3 DNA reads as TGCAGTTCAGAGGGGGCGCGGTCCTACGAGCAGTACTTC. Translated, it gives CSSEGARSYEQYF.

This clonotype was seen ten or more times. This chain joins TRBV27 and TRBJ2-5, with D tentatively TRBD1 (5 bases). This CDR3 is built from 15 residues. Germline CDR1 MNHEY, CDR2 SMNVEV (reference sequence). V gave up 0 bases and J gave up 0 bases, with 8 bases separating them. DNA for the CDR3: TGTGCCAGCAGTTTATCGTGGGGCCACCAAGAGACCCAGTACTTC. This translates into CASSLSWGHQETQYF.

This clonotype was counted ten times or more. V is TRBV10-3 and J is TRBJ1-3, with TRBD1 matching 10 bases. Germline V gene sequence: CDR1 ENHRY, CDR2 SYGVKD. The CDR3 runs 15 residues. The V and J ends lost 3 bases and 3 bases, in that order; junction bases with no gene match: 2. CDR3 DNA sequence: TGTGCCATCAGTGACGGGACAGGGGATGGAAACACCATATATTTT. The encoded protein is CAISDGTGDGNTIYF.

This sequence joins TRBV5-1 and TRBJ2-5; 10 bases line up with TRBD2. V was clipped by 4 bases and J by 0 bases; unmatched bases: 9. The CDR3 consists of 17 residues. Looked up from germline, CDR1 is SGHRS and CDR2 is YFSETQ. The CDR3 sequence is CASSPDSGGTYQETQYF. In DNA form, the CDR3 reads TGCGCCAGCAGCCCTGATAGCGGGGGGACGTACCAAGAGACCCAGTACTTC.

The chain links TRBV2 to TRBJ1-1; D is possibly TRBD1 (6 bases). This CDR3 is built from 13 residues. Trimming removed 9 bases from V and 1 base from J, with 12 bases in between. The germline CDR1 and CDR2 sequences are SNHLY and FYNNEI. CDR3 sequence reads: CASTTGRNTEAFF. CDR3 DNA: TGTGCCAGTACCACAGGGCGGAACACTGAAGCTTTCTTT.

V usage is TRBV12-3 or TRBV12-4 and J usage is TRBJ1-3; tentative D call: TRBD1 (5 bases). The CDR3 runs 14 residues. Trimming shortened V by 11 bases and J by 1 base, and 15 bases separated the two germline ends. CDR3 protein: CAVNFPGSGNTIYF. The CDR3, as DNA: TGTGCCGTAAACTTCCCAGGGTCTGGAAACACCATATATTTT.

V gene TRBV6-2 or TRBV6-3 combines with J gene TRBJ2-3, with TRBD2 as a possible D gene (6 bases). Trimming removed 0 bases from V and 2 bases from J, with 12 bases in between. Germline CDR1 MNHEY, CDR2 SVGEGT. The CDR3 spans 16 residues. In DNA form, the CDR3 reads TGTGCCAGCAGTTACTCGACGGGACTTCACACAGATACGCAGTATTTT. It specifies CASSYSTGLHTDTQYF.

At least ten counts were recorded for this clonotype. This chain uses TRBV27 with TRBJ2-7, with 7 bases lining up with TRBD1. CDR3 length: 13 amino acids. From germline, CDR1 is MNHEY and CDR2 SMNVEV (reference sequence). V lost 3 bases to trimming and J lost 4 bases; unmatched junction nucleotides: 3. For the CDR3, the DNA is TGTGCCAGCAGTTTGAACAGGGGATACGAGCAGTACTTC. It is translated as CASSLNRGYEQYF.